Many counts were recorded for the clone carrying this TCR beta chain. The antigen remains undetermined. The CDR3 consists of 17 residues. Germline CDR1 reads SGHRS; CDR2 reads YFSETQ. The V end was cut by 4 bases, the J end by 6 bases, with 23 bases between. This sample is part of a study of blood T cells in healthy people across ages. Study results and limitations: Versus aged donors, long-lived donors had higher diversity and more naive CD4+ cells. It was held that the diversity estimates obtained from one million T cells were underestimates. Older individuals had lower TCR beta diversity per million T cells (the decline was roughly linear).

A J-beta primer mix and a sample-barcoded 5' primer were used in a second PCR of about 7 to 11 cycles. A template-switch adaptor containing 12 random nucleotides labeled each cDNA molecule. TCRdb processed the 5' RACE reads anew with MiXCR; each CDR3 protein has one entry. The sample lists around 1.5 million distinct CDR3 sequences; 42% were seen once. The TCR comes from a woman between 18 and 29 years old in good health. Sequencing was performed on blood. The rearrangement joins TRBV5-1 to TRBJ2-1, with D maybe TRBD2 (7 bases). CDR3 nucleotide sequence: TGCGCCAGCAGCCTACTCGAGGGGGGGAGATGGATCAATGAGCAGTTCTTC. Its protein product is CASSLLEGGRWINEQFF.